This TCR beta chain was observed in a study of cytomegalovirus exposure and HLA in healthy donors. Study as a whole: Per a later analysis, the approximately 690 first-cohort and more than 100 validation repertoires shared one platform.

Measured with immunoSEQ multiplex PCR; TCRdb has only the in-frame clones, and not every one. The sample yields about 120,000 clones, about nine tenths seen once. V dropped 3 bases and J dropped 2 bases, with 11 bases sitting between them. The germline V gene has CDR1 SQVTM and CDR2 ANQGSEA. The CDR3 is 13 residues long. Of note for this clone: Its target is unknown.

Points from the study as a whole: The study put around 180 TCR beta chains on its list as cytomegalovirus-associated.

A roughly 120-subject validation cohort, separate from the approximately 700-subject first cohort, supplied the donors. The genes are TRBV29-1 and TRBJ2-7; tentative D call: TRBD1 (5 bases). The sequence was collected from a woman under 30 in good health and CMV-seronegative. Sequencing was carried out using PBMCs. The CDR3 protein is CSVEVQGAYEQYF. The CDR3 DNA follows: TGCAGCGTTGAGGTCCAGGGTGCCTACGAGCAGTACTTC.